Included here is one T cell receptor (beta chain) sequence, with context. There is no known antigen for this receptor. One base away there is no much larger clone; base qualities are not given. Donors were healthy HIV-negative adults with no recently reported acute infections or vaccinations. All donors were Caucasian adults living in Nashville, Tennessee, USA. Magnetic negative selection was used to enrich CD4+ T cells, after which naive cells were positively selected on CD45RA and the negative fraction became the memory subset. Blood was collected by leukapheresis, and PBMCs were isolated by Ficoll-Histopaque density gradient centrifugation and then cryopreserved in liquid nitrogen vapor phase. Analytical flow cytometry was used to check the purity and quantity of every magnetically sorted T cell population. Each sorted fraction had its genomic DNA isolated and then quantified by UV absorbance on a Nanodrop 2000c.

These data belong to a study of shared clonotypes between healthy human individuals (dated by TCRdb to the early 2020s). Broadly, across the study: A few men and a couple of women, aged 18 to 49 years, made up the cohort. For each donor, CD4 naive and CD4 memory were each given three plates, CD8 naive was given two plates, and CD8 memory was given one plate. To estimate repertoire size and how much clonotypes are shared between individuals, the study performed deep sequencing of blood TCR repertoires from a handful of healthy adults. To increase sequencing depth and limit assay-specific biases, TCR repertoire library preparation and sequencing were carried out by different laboratories using diverse techniques. Between about 0.8 and 9.5 billion PBMCs per donor were obtained by leukapheresis. Study-wide findings and limitations: Naive subsets generally had larger estimated clonotype richness than memory subsets. Clonotypes shared by all four sorted-subset donors showed higher generation probabilities than non-shared clonotypes. Across several donors, approximately 5% of naive CD4, approximately 3.5% of naive CD8, roughly 2.2% of memory CD4, and 0.4% of memory CD8 clonotypes were shared. Even with the large sequencing depth, rarefaction of the sorted-subset datasets indicated that sequencing was incomplete. Based on pairwise subsampling, the degree of clonotype sharing among donors was expected to be affected by sequencing depth. Only blood was sampled, and tissue TCR repertoires likely differ from those in blood. The genetic and exposure-history diversity represented was limited by the small number of donors.

The germline V gene gives CDR1 as MNHEY and CDR2 as SVGAGI. From the cysteine up to the phenylalanine, the CDR3 has a length of 15 residues. Here the CDR3 DNA is all that survives: 45 bases in frame from base 1. Trimming removed 2 bases from V and 1 base from J, leaving 11 bases between the germline ends. TCR CDR3 regions were amplified from genomic DNA by multiplex PCR using the deep immunoSEQ assay. Genomic DNA extracted from each cell subset was distributed evenly over all wells of several immunoSEQ 96-well plates, and each plate served as one replicate. For sorted subsets, approximately 190 ng genomic DNA, equal to 30,000 to 35,000 T cell genomes, was loaded into each replicate PCR. Purified libraries were quantified with a Qubit 3.0 fluorometer, sized on a Bioanalyzer 2100, and re-quantified with the KAPA Library Quantification kit. A separate single-read 150-cycle Illumina NextSeq 550 flow cell was used to sequence each immunoSEQ 96-well plate. Concerning the study's data processing: Because the immunoSEQ output included only junctional sequences and no quality scores, the filtering could not be the same as the filtering used for full-length reads. To assign V/J genes and CDR3, sequences were annotated using PyIR, a Python wrapper for IgBLAST v1.9, with IMGT germline references. Any read was removed if the V/J assignment was weak (E-value above 1e-6), the CDR3 was missing, or the read contained stop codons, out-of-frame junctions, or ambiguous translated residues. V3J clonotypes were defined by identical inferred V gene, J gene, and CDR3 amino acid sequence. To compute the percentage overlap between repertoires, the number of shared unique clonotypes was divided by the size of the smaller repertoire. RTK rarefaction, the Chao1 estimator, and Recon v2.1 estimates of unobserved clonotypes were used to assess repertoire richness. Generation probabilities were computed with OLGA for all TCRbeta clonotypes obtained by the gDNA method from several donors. In its TCRdb copy, this immuneACCESS table keeps in-frame sequences only and misses some clones. Where compared with another copy, unresolved V genes explain less than half of these, and the others have no known cause. D and trimming come from the DNA, and the V and J calls and clone size come from that table. For this sample the table gives some 2,000,000 clones, of which 95% were detected only once. Approximately 0.13% of the sample rests with the top ten.

Sample: naive CD4+ T cells sorted from blood. Explained via the paper, the cell subset or site label denotes: CD45RA+ positively selected. This clonotype originated in a man aged 18 to 35 in good health. The sequence links TRBV6-5 to TRBJ2-5; the D gene is possibly TRBD1, with 5 bases matching. The CDR3 amino acid sequence is: CASSYTLGAQETQYF. The DNA reads TGTGCCAGCAGTTACACTTTAGGGGCCCAAGAGACCCAGTACTTC.